One and the same sample provided the 15 T cell receptor beta chains below, sequenced in a study of CD8+ T cells in alopecia areata. Sequencing templates came from extracted RNA that was reverse transcribed into cDNA. The data were produced by immunoSEQ multiplex PCR, yet TCRdb's version contains in-frame clones alone and is incomplete. This sample carries about 270,000 clones, none of them present only once. Cutaneous lymph nodes were pooled and cells sorted by CD4, CD8alpha, NKG2D, NKG2ACE and more. Sequencing was carried out using CD4+ T cells sorted from a lymph node. Receptor source: a C3H/HeJ mouse with alopecia areata. MHC haplotype of the mouse line: H2-k.

Regarding this clone: Gene names and germline refer to mouse. The CDR3 region is CAWRVGGQDTQYF. CDR3 DNA, as far as it was read: TGTGCCTGGAGAGTGGGGGGCCAAGAC. The gene calls are TRBV31 and TRBJ2-5; 7 nucleotides line up with TRBD2. From the germline J gene comes the end of the CDR3, since the read stops 4 residues before it. The CDR3 sequence is 13 residues long. Per germline, CDR1 GKSSPN and CDR2 SITVG. Trimming removed 3 bases from V and 2 bases from J; junction bases left unmatched: 2.

This clone was seen only a few times. Gene names are the mouse ones. The read gets to within 4 residues of the CDR3 end, and the germline J gene fills in the rest. This chain joins TRBV1 and TRBJ2-7, with TRBD2 matching 9 bases. Per the germline V gene, CDR1 is NSQYPW and CDR2 is LRSPGD (reference sequence). CDR3 length: 15 amino acids. Partial CDR3 DNA: TGCACCTGCAGTGCAGATGTGACTGGGGGTTAT. It is translated as CTCSADVTGGY. The CDR3 as a whole reads CTCSADVTGGYEQYF.

Concerning this clone itself: The germline and genes are mouse ones. From the germline J gene comes the end of the CDR3, since the read stops 4 residues before it. The rearrangement uses TRBV31 and TRBJ1-1; D is unclear. This CDR3 spans 13 amino acids. Trimming shortened V by 3 bases and J by 0 bases, and 8 bases separated the two germline ends. Germline V gene lookup returns CDR1 GKSSPN and CDR2 SITVG. Here the CDR3 reads CAWRVTTNTEVFF. The CDR3 bases that were read are TGTGCCTGGAGAGTGACAACAAACACA. Supplemented by reference TRBV31 and TRBJ1-1, the full variable domain reads AQTIHQWPVAEIKAVGSPLSLGCTIKGKSSPNLYWYWQATGGTLQQLFYSITVGQVESVVQLNLSASRPKDDQFILSTEKLLLSHSGFYLCAWRVTTNTEVFFGKGTRLTVV.

Remarks on this clone: The gene symbols are mouse symbols. The read halts 4 residues ahead of the CDR3 end, with the missing end drawn from the germline J gene. The chain carries TRBV31 and TRBJ1-2; weak D call: TRBD1 (6 bases). From germline, CDR1 is GKSSPN and CDR2 SITVG. The V and J ends lost 0 bases and 4 bases respectively, with 15 bases between them. The CDR3 is made up of 15 amino acids. The CDR3 loop reads CAWSLGGARSSDYTF. The CDR3 DNA, read in part, is TGTGCCTGGAGTCTAGGGGGGGCGCGAAGCTCC.

Details on this clone: Gene labels here are mouse ones. Read coverage stops 4 residues before the CDR3 terminus; the germline J gene supplies the remainder. Within the sample, other DNA sequences also encode this same CDR3. The genes are TRBV1 and TRBJ1-2, with 8 bases matching TRBD1. The CDR3 spans 16 residues. Germline loops: CDR1 NSQYPW, CDR2 LRSPGD (reference sequence). J gave up 0 bases and V 3 bases, and 6 bases lay outside the gene matches. CDR3 protein: CTCSAVPGQANSDYTF. The sequenced part of the CDR3 DNA is TGCACCTGCAGTGCGGTCCCGGGACAGGCAAACTCC.

This clone was counted between two and nine times. These gene names are mouse names. The sequence runs out 4 residues before the end of the CDR3; the remainder is reconstructed from the germline J gene. This chain links TRBV13-1 with TRBJ2-7; 10 nucleotides match TRBD2. Germline V lookup: CDR1 NSHNY, CDR2 SYGAGN. J was trimmed by 3 bases and V by 3 bases; bases with no gene match: 3. The CDR3 runs to 14 residues. The covered CDR3 bases are TGTGCCAGCAGTGCACTGGGGGGGGGCTAT. Residues: CASSALGGGY. The whole CDR3 sequence reads CASSALGGGYEQYF.

This clone has at least ten counts. Gene names refer to mouse genes. The observed sequence ends 4 residues before the CDR3 terminus, with the missing tail filled in from the germline J gene. The rearrangement links TRBV1 to TRBJ2-1, with a possible D match to TRBD1 (5 bases). Trimming pared 4 bases from V and 1 base from J, leaving 8 bases between. Looked up from germline, CDR1 is NSQYPW and CDR2 is LRSPGD (reference sequence). CDR3 length equals 14 residues. Partial CDR3 DNA: TGCACCTGCAGTGTCCGACAGAACTATGCT. Protein: CTCSVRQNYA. The whole CDR3 protein is CTCSVRQNYAEQFF.

This clone was picked up a small number of times. The listed genes are named as in mouse. The read comes to an end 4 residues before the CDR3 does, leaving the germline J gene to fill in the end. V is TRBV13-1 and J is TRBJ1-1, with D tentatively TRBD1 (6 bases). The CDR3 sequence is 13 residues long. V gave up 5 bases and J gave up 4 bases, with 12 bases separating them. The germline V gene has CDR1 NSHNY and CDR2 SYGAGN. The CDR3 DNA, read in part, is TGTGCCAGCAGCCCCGGGGGGCGCACA. Protein product: CASSPGGRT. The full CDR3 is CASSPGGRTEVFF.

This clone showed up just a few times. The genes are named according to mouse. The sequenced CDR3 bases are TGTGCCAGCAGTAGGCAAAAC. Translating it yields CASSRQN. The whole CDR3 protein is CASSRQNTLYF. The chain carries TRBV19 and TRBJ2-4; D uncertain. The CDR3 end lies 4 residues beyond the end of the read and is filled in from the germline J gene. The V gene lost 3 bases and the J gene lost 3 bases, with 2 bases spanning the gap. The CDR3 has 11 amino acids. CDR1 FNHDT and CDR2 SITEND come from the germline V gene (reference sequence).

This clone occurred a few times. Each gene name is a mouse one. The CDR3 extends 4 residues past the end of the read, so its final part is completed from the germline J gene. The chain couples TRBV5 to TRBJ2-1; 10 positions agree with TRBD1. Germline V gives CDR1 LGHNA, CDR2 YNLKQL (reference sequence). The CDR3 is made up of 17 amino acids. The V gene end was trimmed by 0 bases and the J gene end by 6 bases; junction bases not matched to a gene: 8. The CDR3 bases that were read are TGTGCCAGCAGCCAAGAACCCCGGGACAGGGGTTTTGCT. This sequence encodes CASSQEPRDRGFA. The full CDR3 protein is CASSQEPRDRGFAEQFF.

This clone was observed a handful of times. The listed genes are named as in mouse. The sequenced part of the CDR3 DNA is TGTGCCCGGACTGGGGGGTGGACCGGG. Protein: CARTGGWTG. The whole CDR3 sequence reads CARTGGWTGQLYF. This chain connects TRBV31 to TRBJ2-2, with TRBD2 matching over 11 bases. The DNA ends 4 residues before the CDR3 does, and the rest of the CDR3 is filled in from the germline J gene. V was clipped by 8 bases and J by 5 bases; unmatched bases: 4. The germline gives CDR1 GKSSPN, CDR2 SITVG. CDR3 length: 13 amino acids.

This clone occurred a few times. A read error may explain this, as a much larger clone is one base away. Mouse gene names and germline throughout. The read terminates 4 residues before the CDR3 end, so the remaining end is supplied by the germline J gene. The chain links TRBV13-3 to TRBJ2-7, with 11 bases that match TRBD2. CDR3 size: 14 residues. CDR1 and CDR2 (germline): NNHDY, SYVADS. The CDR3: CASSLRDWGYEQYF. The DNA read from the CDR3 is TGTGCCAGCAGCCTCCGGGACTGGGGGTAT.

There are a few counts of this clone. Any gene name here is a mouse gene name. The read terminates 4 residues before the CDR3 end, so the remaining end is supplied by the germline J gene. The rearrangement links TRBV13-3 to TRBJ1-2; the D is unclear. Per the germline V gene, CDR1 is NNHDY and CDR2 is SYVADS. Deletions cut 6 bases from V and 0 bases from J, with 9 bases between. The CDR3 contains 13 residues. Partial CDR3 DNA: TGTGCCAGCAAACACCATGCAAACTCC. It specifies CASKHHANS. From start to end, the CDR3 is CASKHHANSDYTF.

Only a few counts were recorded for this clone. Gene names follow the mouse nomenclature. Read sequence stops 4 residues before the CDR3 end, and the germline J gene provides the missing end. V is TRBV13-1 and J is TRBJ2-5, with 12 bases that match TRBD2. Germline V gives CDR1 NSHNY, CDR2 SYGAGN. The CDR3 extends over 15 amino acids. The CDR3 reads CASSERLGGLDTQYF. CDR3 bases read: TGTGCCAGCAGTGAAAGACTGGGGGGGCTGGAC.

On this clone: Mouse germline and gene names are used. The read comes to an end 4 residues before the CDR3 does, leaving the germline J gene to fill in the end. J is TRBJ2-1 and V is TRBV31, with D maybe TRBD2 (6 bases). Germline-derived CDR1 and CDR2 are GKSSPN and SITVG. The CDR3 is 15 residues long. Deletions cut 1 base from V and 3 bases from J, with 13 bases between. The CDR3 bases that were read are TGTGCCTGGAGTCCTCGATTGGGGGTCTATGCT. This encodes CAWSPRLGVYA. From start to end, the CDR3 is CAWSPRLGVYAEQFF.